This T cell receptor (beta chain) is drawn from a study of identical twins. Whole-study results and caveats: With abundant cord blood beta clonotypes, insertions were fewer; memory repertoires showed no such pattern.

This clonotype was seen repeatedly, ten times or more. Its antigen is as yet unknown. Template switching added a universal primer binding site, and final cDNA carried unique molecular identifiers. MiXCR, applied by TCRdb to the 5' RACE reads, yields one record per CDR3 protein. The sample comprises some 660,000 distinct CDR3 sequences, 8.6% of which are singletons, and 0.85% to 1% rests with the top ten. The V gene's germline CDR1 is SGHNT and CDR2 YENEEA. V lost 3 bases, J lost 7 bases, and 7 bases stayed unmatched. The CDR3 loop spans 16 amino acids. Another study also made use of these data, one on yellow fever vaccine responses in identical twins.

Sequenced input: PBMCs. The sequence derives from a woman aged 18-29 years in good health. The chain joins TRBV11-3 to TRBJ2-1; 12 bases are a match to TRBD1. The CDR3 DNA follows: TGTGCCAGCAGCTTTCAGGGGACAGGGGGCGAAAATGAGCAGTTCTTC. As protein: CASSFQGTGGENEQFF.